This entry describes one TCR beta chain. Its specificity is unknown. This sample was included in a study of T cell clonotyping in hematopoietic cell transplantation. Study-level points and caveats: After transplant, recipient diversity fell while pathologically expanded clonotypes grew through day 180.

V dropped 8 bases and J dropped 2 bases, with 10 bases sitting between them. The length of the CDR3 is 12 residues. Germline V lookup: CDR1 SNHLY, CDR2 FYNNEI. The assay was immunoSEQ multiplex PCR, and TCRdb's table has in-frame clones only and misses some. The sample has approximately 17,000 clones; approximately 60% are singletons. This clonotype originated in a male patient in his fifties or sixties who had an allogeneic stem cell transplant from an unrelated donor, so T cells may come from the graft donor. Some clones in this sample may be carry-over from other donors' samples. This material consisted of PBMCs, taken 30 days after allogeneic stem cell transplant. The chain is built from TRBV2 and TRBJ2-7; D is ambiguous. CDR3 amino acids: CASGRSPYEQYF. The CDR3 DNA follows: TGTGCCAGCGGACGATCCCCCTACGAGCAGTACTTC.